This entry describes one T cell receptor (beta chain). No antigen is known for it. Repertoires were generated with immunoSEQ multiplex PCR, while TCRdb's copy carries only in-frame clones and drops some. This table has a few hundred thousand clones, about 96% appearing once. The sample originates from a study of shared clonotypes between healthy human individuals. For the study at large: The study used three CD4 naive, three CD4 memory, two CD8 naive and one CD8 memory plate per donor.

A CD45RA-negative memory subset and a CD45RA+ naive subset were separated from the CD4+ cells. The study's findings and limits: Represented genetic and exposure-history diversity was restricted by having few donors.

CDR1 and CDR2 from the germline V gene are MNHEY and SMNVEV (reference sequence). V was clipped by 7 bases and J by 0 bases; unmatched bases: 9. The CDR3 covers 15 residues. This chain links TRBV27 with TRBJ2-7, with 7 positions matching TRBD1. Input material: naive CD4+ T cells sorted from blood. Subset denoted: CD45RA+ positively selected. The TCR comes from a woman aged 25 to 45 in good health. CDR3 in amino acids: CASKKPTGLSYEQYF. The CDR3 nucleotides are TGTGCCAGCAAGAAACCGACAGGGCTCTCCTACGAGCAGTACTTC.